Listed below are T cell receptor beta chains from one sample, sequenced in a study of radiation and T cells in renal cell carcinoma. Sequenced by immunoSEQ multiplex PCR; TCRdb stores in-frame clones only, minus some. The table records 20,000 or so clones, 40% to 55% of them present only once. The sample here was tumor tissue, taken from a patient whose treatment included radiotherapy and nephrectomy. All receptors derive from a woman aged 50 to 60 with renal cell carcinoma. The CDR3 runs from the conserved cysteine through the conserved F or W. The D gene is left open where the match is weak. Only part of the rows carry a size: once, few, many, or a class if the clone is expanded.

j_call d_call clone_size v_call cdr3_aa cdr3_nt
TRBJ1-6 . once TRBV2 CASRGTNYNSPLHF TGTGCCAGCAGAGGGACAAATTATAATTCACCCCTCCACTTT
TRBJ1-1 . few TRBV5-5 CASSFRGTTEAFF TGTGCCAGCAGCTTCCGGGGGACCACTGAAGCTTTCTTT
TRBJ2-3 . . TRBV5-1 CASSLSLADTQYF TGCGCCAGCAGCTTGAGTCTAGCAGATACGCAGTATTTT
TRBJ2-2 . many TRBV5-1 CASSLKYGTGELFF TGCGCCAGCAGCCTGAAATATGGCACCGGGGAGCTGTTTTTT
TRBJ1-2 . medium-sized TRBV4-3 CASSQERTGNYGYTF TGCGCCAGCAGCCAAGAAAGAACAGGGAACTATGGCTACACCTTC
TRBJ2-1 . . TRBV25-1 CASSRGGSSYNEQFF TGTGCCAGCAGTAGGGGGGGGAGCTCCTACAATGAGCAGTTCTTC
TRBJ2-5 TRBD2 few TRBV5-4 CASSSGLAGGPEETQYF TGTGCCAGCAGCTCGGGACTAGCGGGGGGGCCGGAGGAGACCCAGTACTTC
TRBJ2-5 TRBD2 few TRBV4-2 CASSQDRGGGQTQYF TGTGCCAGCAGCCAAGATCGGGGGGGAGGCCAGACCCAGTACTTC
TRBJ2-1 . . TRBV5-1 CASSFTARGSSYNEQFF TGCGCCAGCAGCTTTACAGCGAGGGGCAGCTCCTACAATGAGCAGTTCTTC
TRBJ2-6 TRBD1 once TRBV4-3 CASSQVRPGTGETGANVLTF TGCGCCAGCAGCCAGGTTCGTCCCGGGACAGGGGAAACTGGGGCCAACGTCCTGACTTTC
TRBJ1-1 . . TRBV9 CASSFKQNTEAFF TGTGCCAGCAGCTTCAAACAGAACACTGAAGCTTTCTTT
TRBJ2-7 . once TRBV6-5 CASSYYRSSYEQYF TGTGCCAGCAGTTACTACCGCAGCAGTTACGAGCAGTACTTC
TRBJ1-1 TRBD1 . TRBV19 CASSPGTENTEAFF TGTGCCAGTAGTCCTGGGACAGAGAACACTGAAGCTTTCTTT
TRBJ1-1 . . TRBV9 CASSVKRNTEAFF TGTGCCAGCAGCGTAAAACGGAACACTGAAGCTTTCTTT
TRBJ2-4 . few TRBV19 CASSRGQPNIQYF TGTGCCAGTAGTCGTGGACAGCCAAACATTCAGTACTTC
TRBJ1-1 . . TRBV5-4 CASSDSGGGNTEAFF TGTGCCAGCAGCGACTCGGGGGGTGGAAACACTGAAGCTTTCTTT
TRBJ2-7 TRBD1 . TRBV6-5 CASRRGTGDYEQYF TGTGCCAGCAGGCGGGGGACAGGGGACTACGAGCAGTACTTC
TRBJ1-3 . . TRBV6-1 CASRRIPGNTIYF TGTGCCAGCCGACGGATCCCTGGAAACACCATATATTTT
TRBJ1-6 . . TRBV7-8 CASSLGSRSPLHF TGTGCCAGCAGCTTAGGGTCCCGTTCACCCCTCCACTTT
TRBJ2-6 . . TRBV27 CASRTSVVDRPRLSGANVLTF TGTGCCAGCCGGACATCCGTTGTAGATAGGCCTAGGCTTTCTGGGGCCAACGTCCTGACTTTC
TRBJ2-6 TRBD1 medium-sized TRBV4-3 CASSPDRAGANVLTF TGCGCCAGCAGTCCCGACAGGGCTGGGGCCAACGTCCTGACTTTC
TRBJ2-3 TRBD2 . TRBV4-3 CASSQASSGSTDTQYF TGCGCCAGCAGCCAAGCGTCTAGCGGTAGCACAGATACGCAGTATTTT
TRBJ1-5 . . TRBV10-3 CAINGGSNQPQHF TGTGCCATCAATGGGGGTAGCAATCAGCCCCAGCATTTT
TRBJ2-7 . . TRBV10-3 CAISEQTYEQYF TGTGCCATCAGTGAACAGACCTACGAGCAGTACTTC
TRBJ2-3 TRBD2 few TRBV7-6 CASSLGLDGDTQYF TGTGCCAGCAGCTTGGGACTAGATGGCGATACGCAGTATTTT
TRBJ2-7 . . TRBV29-1 CSVDGNSYEQYF TGCAGCGTTGACGGGAACAGTTACGAGCAGTACTTC
TRBJ1-6 TRBD1 many TRBV6-5 CASSDRVYSPLHF TGTGCCAGCAGTGACAGGGTTTATTCACCCCTCCACTTT
TRBJ2-7 . . TRBV20-1 CSAFRVSEQYF TGCAGTGCTTTCAGGGTAAGCGAGCAGTACTTC